This entry lists 27 T cell receptor beta chains sequenced from one sample in a study of T cell repertoires in cytomegalovirus infection. TCRdb independently ran MiXCR on the reads; one entry per CDR3 protein. Among about 240,000 distinct CDR3 sequences listed, roughly 12% were seen once. Sample: PBMCs. The receptors were gathered from a human donor in good health (CMV status not recorded). Some clones in this sample may be carry-over from other donors' samples.

This clonotype occurred a few times. V is TRBV7-2 and J is TRBJ2-3; D might be TRBD1 or TRBD2, each matching 5 bases. The germline CDR1 and CDR2 sequences are SGHTA and FQGNSA. V dropped 1 base and J dropped 2 bases, with 13 bases sitting between them. This CDR3 comprises 16 residues. The CDR3 DNA sequence: TGTGCCAGCAGCTTAGTTTGGGACCAGTCCACAGATACGCAGTATTTT. It translates to CASSLVWDQSTDTQYF.

At least ten counts were recorded for this clonotype. The chain has TRBV4-1 and TRBJ2-5, with unresolved D. The CDR3 runs to 16 residues. Per the germline V gene, CDR1 is MGHRA and CDR2 is YSYEKL. The V gene lost 0 bases and the J gene lost 0 bases, with 11 bases spanning the gap. The CDR3 bases are TGCGCCAGCAGCCAAGACGGAAACACCTACCAAGAGACCCAGTACTTC. Translated, it gives CASSQDGNTYQETQYF.

This clonotype came up many times. The V gene is TRBV7-2, the J gene TRBJ2-3; D gene ambiguous. Trimming took 4 bases from V and 2 from J, leaving 7 bases between them. Germline V gene data show CDR1 as SGHTA and CDR2 as FQGNSA. This CDR3 is built from 13 residues. The CDR3 here is CASSSRFTDTQYF. The CDR3 DNA follows: TGTGCCAGCAGCTCGAGGTTCACAGATACGCAGTATTTT.

This clonotype was counted only a few times. In nucleotides, the CDR3 is TGTGCCAGTATTAATCCCGGTGGGTTAGAAGCTTTCTTT. This sequence encodes CASINPGGLEAFF. This rearrangement joins TRBV19 to TRBJ1-1; D gene unclear. V gave up 7 bases and J gave up 8 bases, with 17 bases separating them. Germline lookup yields CDR1 LNHDA and CDR2 SQIVND (reference sequence). CDR3 length: 13 amino acids.

This clonotype turned up a few times. The CDR3 region has the DNA TGTGCCAGCAGCACCGGACAGGCCCAACGTGGCTATGGCTACACCTTC. Translated, it gives CASSTGQAQRGYGYTF. The chain is built from TRBV5-4 and TRBJ1-2, with 7 bases that match TRBD1. The CDR3 totals 16 residues. Germline V gives CDR1 SGHNT, CDR2 YYREEE (reference sequence). V trimming: 4 bases; J trimming: 4 bases; junction bases outside the gene matches: 13.

This clonotype was counted many times. V is TRBV7-2 and J is TRBJ2-1, with 7 bases matching TRBD2. The CDR3 sequence is 16 residues long. The V gene's germline CDR1 is SGHTA and CDR2 FQGNSA. The V segment lost 5 bases and the J segment 0 bases; nucleotides outside the gene matches: 7. CDR3 sequence: CASSRPGGLSYNEQFF. CDR3 DNA: TGTGCCAGCAGCCGCCCGGGAGGACTCTCCTACAATGAGCAGTTCTTC.

This clonotype was seen only a few times. The chain has TRBV20-1 and TRBJ1-2; a possible D gene is TRBD1 (5 bases). Germline values: CDR1 DFQATT, CDR2 SNEGSKA (reference sequence). V dropped 5 bases and J dropped 4 bases, with 23 bases sitting between them. There are 16 residues in the CDR3. CDR3 DNA: TGCAGTGCTGCCCTAGGAAGGGGAGAGCGCGGCTATGGCTACACCTTC. Translating it yields CSAALGRGERGYGYTF.

The rearrangement uses TRBV18 and TRBJ1-6; D might be TRBD1 (5 bases). V lost 3 bases, J lost 10 bases, and 16 bases lay in between. This CDR3 is 15 amino acids long. Germline lookup yields CDR1 KGHSH and CDR2 LQKENI. CDR3 in amino acids: CASSPIGAGTSPLHF. The CDR3 nucleotides read TGTGCCAGCTCACCCATAGGCGCGGGGACCTCACCCCTCCACTTT.

This clonotype showed up many times. The chain joins TRBV6-2 or TRBV6-3 to TRBJ2-2; 10 bases line up with TRBD1. This CDR3 contains 13 residues. After removal of 6 bases from V and 7 bases from J, the junction contained 2 bases not matched to a gene. CDR1 and CDR2 (germline): MNHEY, SVGEGT. The CDR3 sequence is CASRWTGGGELFF. The CDR3 bases are TGTGCCAGCAGATGGACAGGGGGCGGGGAGCTGTTTTTT.

At least ten counts were recorded for this clonotype. J is TRBJ2-3 and V is TRBV7-8, with 7 bases lining up with TRBD2. This CDR3 has 15 amino acids. V shed 9 bases, J shed 0 bases, and the junction held 9 bases outside the gene matches. In germline, CDR1 is SGHVS, CDR2 FQNEAQ. The CDR3 region has the DNA TGTGCCAGGGGGGGGATGGGGAGAAGCACAGATACGCAGTATTTT. Translating it yields CARGGMGRSTDTQYF.

The V call is TRBV28, the J call TRBJ1-1; D possibly corresponds to TRBD1 (6 bases). V was shortened by 4 bases and J by 3 bases, with 12 bases between the two germline ends. This CDR3 is 14 amino acids long. The germline CDR1 and CDR2 sequences are MDHEN and SYDVKM. The DNA of the CDR3 is TGTGCCAGCAGTTCCCCCGCAGGGGACACTGAAGCTTTCTTT. This gives the protein CASSSPAGDTEAFF.

This chain links TRBV28 with TRBJ2-3; 13 nucleotides match TRBD2. V lost 6 bases, J lost 4 bases, and 13 bases stayed unmatched. The CDR3 is made up of 18 amino acids. Germline V lookup: CDR1 MDHEN, CDR2 SYDVKM. CDR3 in DNA: TGTGCCAGCAGCCTAGACCGAGGACTAGCGGGAGTTCCAGATACGCAGTATTTT. It translates to CASSLDRGLAGVPDTQYF.

In this sample, this clonotype turned up a few times. The genes are TRBV13 and TRBJ1-5; the D gene is possibly TRBD1 (5 bases). Per the germline V gene, CDR1 is PRHDT and CDR2 is FYEKMQ (reference sequence). Trimming removed 6 bases from V and 3 bases from J, with 9 bases in between. This CDR3 has 13 amino acids. The DNA of the CDR3 is TGTGCCAGCAGTCGACAGCTCAATCAGCCCCAGCATTTT. Translated, it gives CASSRQLNQPQHF.

In the case of this clonotype: A much larger clone differs by one base, so this may be a read error. The V call is TRBV7-2, the J call TRBJ2-3, with D perhaps assigned TRBD1 or TRBD2 (5 bases each). Germline V gene lookup returns CDR1 SGHTA and CDR2 FQGNSA. This CDR3 is 13 amino acids long. In nucleotides, the CDR3 is TGTGCCAGCAGCTTTGGGGGTACAGATGCGCAGTATTTT. It codes for CASSFGGTDAQYF.

This clonotype was detected many times. The chain combines TRBV7-2 with TRBJ2-3; TRBD1 aligns across 8 bases. Germline-derived CDR1 and CDR2 are SGHTA and FQGNSA. J lost 6 bases, V lost 5 bases, and 13 bases had no gene match. This CDR3 has 16 residues. CDR3 bases: TGTGCCAGCAGCCTACCGGAGGACAGGGTGGCGGATACGCAGTATTTT. Residues: CASSLPEDRVADTQYF.

There are many counts of this clonotype. The rearrangement links TRBV7-2 to TRBJ1-3; 8 bases map to TRBD1. Germline values: CDR1 SGHTA, CDR2 FQGNSA. V shed 5 bases, J shed 4 bases, and the junction held 13 bases outside the gene matches. The CDR3 covers 17 residues. The CDR3 spells CASSPEVQGASGNTIYF. Here the CDR3 DNA reads TGTGCCAGCAGCCCAGAGGTCCAGGGGGCATCCGGAAACACCATATATTTT.

This clonotype was recorded at least ten times. The rearrangement links TRBV28 to TRBJ2-7, with 7 bases identical to TRBD2. Losses at the gene ends were 3 bases for V and 2 bases for J; bases not matched to a gene: 1. CDR3 length: 13 residues. Germline V lookup: CDR1 MDHEN, CDR2 SYDVKM. The DNA for the CDR3 is TGTGCCAGCAGTTTGGGGGGGACCTACGAGCAGTACTTC. This codes for CASSLGGTYEQYF.

V usage is TRBV19 and J usage is TRBJ1-5, with D possibly TRBD1 on 6 matching bases. This CDR3 has 13 residues. V lost 10 bases and J 7 bases, leaving 17 bases between the germline ends. The germline CDR1 and CDR2 sequences are LNHDA and SQIVND (reference sequence). The CDR3 nucleotides are TGTGCCACTTCAGGGGTCAAATACCAGCCCCAGCATTTT. It codes for CATSGVKYQPQHF.

Only a few counts were recorded for this clonotype. This chain links TRBV29-1 with TRBJ2-1; no reliable D call. The V end was cut by 7 bases, the J end by 0 bases, with 13 bases between. This CDR3 spans 14 amino acids. Germline V gives CDR1 SQVTM, CDR2 ANQGSEA. This CDR3 reads CSAFLGSSYNEQFF. The CDR3 DNA reads TGCAGCGCTTTCTTAGGTAGCTCCTACAATGAGCAGTTCTTC.

The sample holds many counts of this clonotype. The chain combines TRBV7-2 with TRBJ2-1; a possible D gene is TRBD2 (6 bases). The CDR3 covers 15 residues. CDR1 SGHTA and CDR2 FQGNSA come from the germline V gene. V dropped 1 base and J dropped 9 bases, with 16 bases sitting between them. The CDR3 here is CASSLGPPGVVEQFF. Here the CDR3 DNA reads TGTGCCAGCAGCTTAGGCCCCCCGGGGGTGGTTGAGCAGTTCTTC.

V and J are TRBV24-1 and TRBJ2-5, with TRBD1 identical over 11 bases. Germline V CDR1 and CDR2: KGHDR, SFDVKD. The CDR3 has 17 residues. The ends lost 3 bases at V and 4 bases at J; junction bases unmatched: 9. DNA of the CDR3: TGTGCCACCAGTGATCGCCGGGGACAGGGGGGAGGAGAGACCCAGTACTTC. Its protein is CATSDRRGQGGGETQYF.

The V and J genes are TRBV5-6 and TRBJ1-1; a possible D gene is TRBD1 (5 bases). Germline V lookup: CDR1 SGHDT, CDR2 YYEEEE. The CDR3 contains 14 residues. Trimming took 0 bases from V and 4 from J, leaving 10 bases between them. The CDR3, as DNA: TGTGCCAGCAGCTTGGAAGGGGTTGGCACTGAAGCTTTCTTT. Amino acid sequence: CASSLEGVGTEAFF.

This clonotype was seen ten or more times. This sequence joins TRBV4-3 and TRBJ2-2; TRBD1 matches at 9 bases. The V segment lost 4 bases and the J segment 4 bases; nucleotides outside the gene matches: 4. Germline loops: CDR1 LGHNA, CDR2 YSLEER. The CDR3 consists of 15 residues. As DNA, the CDR3 is TGCGCCAGCAGCCTTGACAGGGGGACCACCGGGGAGCTGTTTTTT. Translating it yields CASSLDRGTTGELFF.

This clonotype was counted between two and nine times. V gene TRBV6-1 combines with J gene TRBJ1-1, with D unresolved. In germline, CDR1 is MNHNS, CDR2 SASEGT. Deletions cut 6 bases from V and 8 bases from J, with 10 bases between. The CDR3 has 11 residues. CDR3 nucleotides: TGTGCCAGCAGCAGCATGGGCGAAGCTTTCTTT. The encoded protein is CASSSMGEAFF.

V gene TRBV20-1 combines with J gene TRBJ1-5; no definite D call. This CDR3 contains 12 residues. Germline V gene lookup returns CDR1 DFQATT and CDR2 SNEGSKA (reference sequence). V lost 5 bases to trimming and J lost 0 bases, with 5 bases between them. As DNA, the CDR3 is TGCAGTGCTCATACTAGCAATCAGCCCCAGCATTTT. Translating it yields CSAHTSNQPQHF.

The table lists this clonotype with many counts. J is TRBJ1-2 and V is TRBV7-2; 10 positions agree with TRBD1. CDR1 SGHTA and CDR2 FQGNSA come from the germline V gene. V trimming: 4 bases; J trimming: 3 bases; junction bases outside the gene matches: 11. The length of the CDR3 is 17 residues. The CDR3 region is CASSSMDRGGGYYGYTF. Written as DNA, the CDR3 is TGTGCCAGCAGCTCGATGGACAGGGGGGGAGGCTACTATGGCTACACCTTC.

This clonotype showed up just a few times. The chain is built from TRBV6-5 and TRBJ2-5; the match to TRBD2 covers 10 bases. The CDR3 is 14 amino acids. The V gene's germline CDR1 is MNHEY and CDR2 SVGAGI. V gave up 7 bases and J gave up 5 bases; unmatched junction bases: 7. The CDR3 loop reads CASTASGRHETQYF. The CDR3 nucleotides are TGTGCCAGCACGGCTAGCGGGAGACACGAGACCCAGTACTTC.